This paragraph covers one TCR beta chain sequence. These data belong to a study of T cell responses to AZD1222 COVID-19 vaccine. The table came from immunoSEQ multiplex PCR; TCRdb's copy has only in-frame clones and leaves some out. The sample gives some 120,000 clones, roughly 90% of which show up once; approximately 1% is in the top ten. Trimming cost V 2 bases and J 6 bases; bases outside gene matches: 9. The CDR3 length is 17 residues. Germline CDR1 reads MGHRA; CDR2 reads YSYEKL. The chain uses TRBV4-1 and TRBJ2-3, with 12 bases that match TRBD2. This clonotype was sampled from an adult in good health. Sample: peripheral blood, taken on day 0 of AZD1222 vaccination. The chain's CDR3 is CASSQTVPSGRVDTQYF. The CDR3 bases are TGCGCCAGCAGCCAAACAGTGCCTAGCGGGAGGGTTGATACGCAGTATTTT.